This TCR beta chain was sequenced for a study of spatial heterogeneity in lung cancer. Time point described: sample taken at primary tumor resection. Whole RNA, isolated from tumor, nontumor lung or frozen PBMC, was sequenced without prior sorting. MiXCR, applied by TCRdb to the 5' RACE reads, yields one record per CDR3 protein. This sample has tens of thousands of distinct CDR3 sequences, with roughly 13% found just once. This clonotype was counted only a few times. The germline CDR1 and CDR2 sequences are LNHNV and YYDKDF (reference sequence). This CDR3 is built from 15 residues. V lost 0 bases, J lost 5 bases, and 13 bases lay in between.

This TCR was sampled from a male donor with early-stage non-small cell lung cancer. This material consisted of PBMCs, taken at surgery. This chain connects TRBV15 to TRBJ1-1; unclear D gene. The CDR3 DNA reads as TGTGCCACCAGCAGAGATCGGGCGAGGGTAACTGAAGCTTTCTTT. Protein: CATSRDRARVTEAFF.